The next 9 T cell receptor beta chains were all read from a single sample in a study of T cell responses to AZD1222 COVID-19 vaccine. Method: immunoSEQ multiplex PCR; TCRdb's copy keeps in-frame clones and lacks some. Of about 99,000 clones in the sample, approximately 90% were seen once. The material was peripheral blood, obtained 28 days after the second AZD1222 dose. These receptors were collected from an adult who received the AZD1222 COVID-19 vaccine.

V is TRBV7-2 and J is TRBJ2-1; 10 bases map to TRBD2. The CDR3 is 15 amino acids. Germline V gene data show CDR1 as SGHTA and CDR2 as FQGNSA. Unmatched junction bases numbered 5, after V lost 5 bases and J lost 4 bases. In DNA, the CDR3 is TGTGCCAGCAGCATCGGACTAGCGGTATACAATGAGCAGTTCTTC. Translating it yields CASSIGLAVYNEQFF.

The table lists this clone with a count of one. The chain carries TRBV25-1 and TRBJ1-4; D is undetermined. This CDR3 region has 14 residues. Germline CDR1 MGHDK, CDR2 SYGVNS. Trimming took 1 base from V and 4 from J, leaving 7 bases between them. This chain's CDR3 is CASSESGYNEKLFF. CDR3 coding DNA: TGTGCCAGCAGTGAATCGGGGTATAATGAAAAACTGTTTTTT.

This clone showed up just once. The CDR3 region has the DNA TGTGCCAGCAGCGTAGTGGGGGCCGGGGACACTGAAGCTTTCTTT. Amino acid sequence: CASSVVGAGDTEAFF. The chain recombines TRBV9 with TRBJ1-1; a possible D gene is TRBD1 (6 bases). The CDR3 sequence is 15 residues long. Per the germline V gene, CDR1 is SGDLS and CDR2 is YYNGEE. V was shortened by 0 bases and J by 3 bases, with 12 bases between the two germline ends.

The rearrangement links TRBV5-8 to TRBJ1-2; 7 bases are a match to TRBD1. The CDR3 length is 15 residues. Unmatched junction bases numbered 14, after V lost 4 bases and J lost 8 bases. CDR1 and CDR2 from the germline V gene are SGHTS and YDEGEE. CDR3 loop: CASSPSGTVIFGYTF. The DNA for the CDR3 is TGTGCCAGCAGCCCCTCCGGGACAGTGATCTTCGGCTACACCTTC. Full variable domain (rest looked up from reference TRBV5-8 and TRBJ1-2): EAGVTQSPTHLIKTRGQQATLRCSPISGHTSVYWYQQALGLGLQFLLWYDEGEERNRGNFPPRFSGRQFPNYSSELNVNALELEDSALYLCASSPSGTVIFGYTFGSGTRLTVV.

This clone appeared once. The CDR3 nucleotides read TGTGCCAGCAGTCGCCTAACTCTCGGGAGGGTCGACGAGCAGTACTTC. This encodes CASSRLTLGRVDEQYF. V usage is TRBV27 and J usage is TRBJ2-7; TRBD2 aligns across 8 bases. The CDR3 is 16 amino acids. CDR1 is MNHEY and CDR2 is SMNVEV in the germline V gene (reference sequence). V trimming: 5 bases; J trimming: 5 bases; junction bases outside the gene matches: 14.

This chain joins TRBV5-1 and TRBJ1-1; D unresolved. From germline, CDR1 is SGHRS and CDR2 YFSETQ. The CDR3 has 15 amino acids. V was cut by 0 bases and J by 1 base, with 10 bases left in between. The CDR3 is CASSLGANENTEAFF. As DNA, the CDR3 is TGCGCCAGCAGCTTGGGGGCCAATGAGAACACTGAAGCTTTCTTT.

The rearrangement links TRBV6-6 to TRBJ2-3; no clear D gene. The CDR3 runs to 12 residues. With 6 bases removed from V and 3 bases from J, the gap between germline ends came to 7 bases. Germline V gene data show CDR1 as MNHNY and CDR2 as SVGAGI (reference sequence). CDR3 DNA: TGTGCCAGCAGCCTACCTACAGATACGCAGTATTTT. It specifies CASSLPTDTQYF.

The CDR3 spells CASRSGTNSYEQYF. CDR3 sequence (DNA): TGTGCCAGCAGGTCCGGGACTAACTCCTACGAGCAGTACTTC. The genes are TRBV28 and TRBJ2-7; TRBD2 agrees at 7 bases. The V gene end was trimmed by 6 bases and the J gene end by 0 bases; junction bases not matched to a gene: 5. This CDR3 has 14 amino acids. CDR1 MDHEN and CDR2 SYDVKM come from the germline V gene.

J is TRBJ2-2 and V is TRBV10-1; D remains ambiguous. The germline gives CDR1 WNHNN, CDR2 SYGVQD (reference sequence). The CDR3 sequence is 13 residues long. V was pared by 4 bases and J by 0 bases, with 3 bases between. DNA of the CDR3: TGCGCCAGCAGTGGCCCGAACACCGGGGAGCTGTTTTTT. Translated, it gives CASSGPNTGELFF.